This T cell receptor (beta chain) is from a study of Graves' ophthalmopathy and Graves' hyperthyroidism. Broader study findings: Blood shared most expanded thyroid clonotypes above 0.001 frequency.

With regard to this clonotype: Its antigen remains unidentified.

The authors amplified TCR beta CDR3 regions from RNA transcripts. RT-PCR in the first round used HTBI primers; a second-round multiplex PCR followed. From the multiplex PCR reads, TCRdb called clonotypes with MiXCR, one entry per CDR3 protein. Of hundreds of thousands of distinct CDR3 sequences listed, 20% to 25% are singletons. The CDR3 consists of 13 residues. Trimming removed 0 bases at V and 7 bases at J, with 10 bases between. Germline loops: CDR1 GTSNPN, CDR2 SVGIG (reference sequence). The J gene is TRBJ1-5, the V gene TRBV30; D call uncertain. Input material: peripheral blood. This TCR derives from a woman aged 18-29 years with stable Graves' hyperthyroidism. Some clones in this sample may be carry-over from other donors' samples. CDR3 loop: CAWSVGKGQPQHF. The CDR3 DNA sequence: TGTGCCTGGAGTGTAGGGAAAGGGCAGCCCCAGCATTTT.